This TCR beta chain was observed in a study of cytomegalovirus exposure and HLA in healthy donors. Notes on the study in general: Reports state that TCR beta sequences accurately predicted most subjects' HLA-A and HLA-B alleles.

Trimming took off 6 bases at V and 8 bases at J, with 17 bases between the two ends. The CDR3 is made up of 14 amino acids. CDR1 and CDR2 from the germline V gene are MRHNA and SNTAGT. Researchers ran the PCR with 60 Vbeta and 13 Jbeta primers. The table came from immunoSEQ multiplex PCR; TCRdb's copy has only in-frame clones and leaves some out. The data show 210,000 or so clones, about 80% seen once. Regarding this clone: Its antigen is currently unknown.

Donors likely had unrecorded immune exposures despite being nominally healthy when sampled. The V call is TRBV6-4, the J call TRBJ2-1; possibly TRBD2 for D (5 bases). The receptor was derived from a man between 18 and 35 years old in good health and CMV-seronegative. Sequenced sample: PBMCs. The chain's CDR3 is CASSALGRMDEQFF. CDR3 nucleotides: TGTGCCAGCAGCGCACTAGGGCGAATGGATGAGCAGTTCTTC.